The rows below give T cell receptor beta chains drawn from one sample of a study of blood T cell repertoires in COVID-19. Here immunoSEQ multiplex PCR was the method, and the copy in TCRdb shows in-frame clones only, minus some. The sample has over 250,000 clones, roughly 91% seen once. What was sequenced was PBMCs or T cells enriched from blood (not recorded which). The source is a man in his forties or fifties who had recovered from COVID-19. Each CDR3 is given without its conserved first and last residue. A D gene is named only where the DNA matches it firmly.

V: TRBV18; D: NA; CDR3: ASSPLFLPGIISSGANVLT
V: TRBV5-1; D: NA; CDR3: ASSLGGAFGELF
V: TRBV18; D: TRBD1; CDR3: ASSPGQGDGETQY
V: TRBV5-6; D: TRBD1; CDR3: ASSSGTGKQPQH
V: TRBV7-9; D: TRBD1; CDR3: ASSTQGAYEQY
V: TRBV3-1/TRBV3-2; D: TRBD2; CDR3: ASSHKAGGVDTQY
V: TRBV7-9; D: TRBD2; CDR3: ASSLPTGTSGGSTDTQY
V: TRBV27; D: TRBD2; CDR3: ASSSSLAGVGVGELF
V: TRBV5-4; D: NA; CDR3: ASSLPVYNEQF
V: TRBV2; D: NA; CDR3: ASSEGTVLSYNEQF
V: TRBV5-6; D: TRBD1; CDR3: ASSLNFGQEYEQY
V: TRBV11-1; D: TRBD1; CDR3: ASSSGQGYGEKLF
V: TRBV6-2/TRBV6-3; D: NA; CDR3: ASSDEEEGHWHEQF
V: TRBV6-5; D: TRBD2; CDR3: ASTRGGGYNEQF
V: TRBV7-6; D: TRBD1; CDR3: ASGTGPQETQY
V: TRBV3-1/TRBV3-2; D: NA; CDR3: ASSQINGRGSTEAF
V: TRBV9; D: TRBD1; CDR3: ASSVGQGREKLF
V: TRBV3-1/TRBV3-2; D: NA; CDR3: ASSQQRVNEQF
V: TRBV10-2; D: NA; CDR3: AIKVGDPFNSPLH
V: TRBV6-5; D: TRBD1; CDR3: ASSYGDRVTEAF
V: TRBV11-3; D: NA; CDR3: ASSSFSYNEQF
V: TRBV9; D: NA; CDR3: ASSVVAGRDSGANVLT
V: TRBV10-1; D: NA; CDR3: ASSGPPSDEQF
V: TRBV7-8; D: TRBD1; CDR3: ASSPRDRDADTQY
V: TRBV7-9; D: TRBD2; CDR3: ASSSGGGAETQY
V: TRBV7-8; D: NA; CDR3: ASSIREYSNQPQH
V: TRBV11-3; D: NA; CDR3: ASVSSCGGRQPQH
V: TRBV30; D: TRBD1; CDR3: AWEGQGAAGYT
V: TRBV5-1; D: TRBD2; CDR3: ASSLLTSGVYNEQF
V: TRBV7-3; D: TRBD1; CDR3: ASSSNRGTGELF
V: TRBV30; D: NA; CDR3: AWSGGGSTQY
V: TRBV24-1; D: TRBD1; CDR3: ATSDLGQGRETQY
V: TRBV3-1/TRBV3-2; D: TRBD1; CDR3: ASSLETGGKSPLH
V: TRBV7-3; D: TRBD2; CDR3: ASSYGLAGWGGELF
V: TRBV6-5; D: NA; CDR3: ATAGNLNEKLF
V: TRBV19; D: TRBD1; CDR3: ASSITGGIWQPQH
V: TRBV18; D: NA; CDR3: ASPPWWIARWCHYEQY
V: TRBV5-4; D: TRBD1; CDR3: ASSRERSTGGIPMTTEAF
V: TRBV7-3; D: TRBD1; CDR3: ASRAGGVEETQY
V: TRBV11-1; D: TRBD1; CDR3: ASSDPGQGQTQY
V: TRBV20-1; D: NA; CDR3: SASLGTMNTEAF
V: TRBV5-6; D: TRBD1; CDR3: ASSDGQDHPYEQY
V: TRBV7-2; D: TRBD2; CDR3: ASSPSGRNTGELF
V: TRBV5-1; D: NA; CDR3: ASSLDWTTARGYT
V: TRBV5-5; D: NA; CDR3: ASSFITQTDTQY
V: TRBV5-6; D: NA; CDR3: ASSLRGSETQY
V: TRBV28; D: NA; CDR3: ASSRPGDYEQY
V: TRBV24-1; D: NA; CDR3: ATSGESTGELF
V: TRBV24-1; D: NA; CDR3: ATSDLSPQGADEQF
V: TRBV6-2/TRBV6-3; D: NA; CDR3: ASSYGDLSSGYEQY